This T cell receptor beta chain was recovered during a study of cytomegalovirus exposure and HLA in healthy donors. Study in general: Earlier results showed roughly 120 million unique TCR beta sequences derived from 150 million to 200 million T cells. Notes on the study in general: In an earlier analysis, in under 700 donors, most V segments appeared productive either ~90% or ~30% of the time. Presence/absence results assume similar sequencing depth per donor, which may not hold. Highly shared variants forming one cluster were likely a sequencing artifact.

As concerns this clone: The antigen is unknown.

Trimming took 0 bases from V and 5 from J, leaving 14 bases between them. The V gene's germline CDR1 is MNHNY and CDR2 SVGAGI (reference sequence). CDR3 length: 16 amino acids. Both 60 Vbeta primers and 13 Jbeta primers went into the PCR. The assay was immunoSEQ multiplex PCR, and TCRdb's table has in-frame clones only and misses some. This sample has around 130,000 clones, with 80% to 85% found just once. The chain is built from TRBV6-6 and TRBJ2-1; possibly TRBD2 for D (5 bases). The sequenced sample was PBMCs. This clonotype originated in a woman aged 40 to 49 in good health and CMV-seronegative. The CDR3 reads CASSYSSSVRDNEQFF. In DNA, the CDR3 is TGTGCCAGCAGTTACTCATCGTCGGTGAGGGACAATGAGCAGTTCTTC.